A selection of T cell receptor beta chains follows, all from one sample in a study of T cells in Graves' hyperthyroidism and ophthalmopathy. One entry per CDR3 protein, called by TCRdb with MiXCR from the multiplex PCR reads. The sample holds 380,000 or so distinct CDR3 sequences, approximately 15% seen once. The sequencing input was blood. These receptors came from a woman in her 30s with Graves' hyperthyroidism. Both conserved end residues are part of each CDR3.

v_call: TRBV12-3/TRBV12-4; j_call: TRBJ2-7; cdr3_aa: CASSSPTRYEQYF
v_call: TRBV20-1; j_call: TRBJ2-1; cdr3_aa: CSATTGTGLNEQFF
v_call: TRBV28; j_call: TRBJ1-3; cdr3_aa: CASSSSSMFTIYF
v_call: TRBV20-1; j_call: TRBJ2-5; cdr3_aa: CSARTSRGFVGSQETQYF
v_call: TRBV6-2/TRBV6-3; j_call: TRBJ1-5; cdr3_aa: CASKMGQRQPQHF
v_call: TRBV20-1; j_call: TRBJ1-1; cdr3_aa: CSARGRDTEAFF
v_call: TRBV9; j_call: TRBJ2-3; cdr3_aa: CASSVGLREGTDTQYF
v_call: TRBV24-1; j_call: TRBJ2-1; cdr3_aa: CATSDALAGSYNEQFF
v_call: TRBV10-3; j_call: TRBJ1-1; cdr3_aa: CAISEGAGMNTEAFF
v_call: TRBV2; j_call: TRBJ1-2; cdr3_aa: CASSDSAYGYTF
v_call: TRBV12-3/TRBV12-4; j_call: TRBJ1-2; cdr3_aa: CASSFTGGGGYTF
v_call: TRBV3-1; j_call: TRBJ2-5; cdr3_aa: CASSQRAQAGGRAGETQYF
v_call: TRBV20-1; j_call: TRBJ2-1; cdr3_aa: CSAPPHQAGAYNEQFF
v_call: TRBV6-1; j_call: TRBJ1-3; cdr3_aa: CASRSTVSGNTIYF
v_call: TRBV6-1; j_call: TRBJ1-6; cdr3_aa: CASSEAEGRSPLHF
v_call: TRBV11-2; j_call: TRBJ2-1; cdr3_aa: CASSSPREVSTVQFF
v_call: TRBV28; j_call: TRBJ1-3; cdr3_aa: CASRPFGRFSGNTIYF
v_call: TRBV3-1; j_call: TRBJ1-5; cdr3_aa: CASSLGGGHSNQPQHF
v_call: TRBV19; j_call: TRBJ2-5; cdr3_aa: CASSRGRVSEETQYF
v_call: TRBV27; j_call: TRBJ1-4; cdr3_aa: CASSSYRGVCEKLFF
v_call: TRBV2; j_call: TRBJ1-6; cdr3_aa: CASKPGYNSPLHF
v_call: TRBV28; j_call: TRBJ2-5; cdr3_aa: CASKKREFSTRETQYF
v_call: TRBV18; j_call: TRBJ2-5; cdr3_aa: CASSPPSGRTEAQYF
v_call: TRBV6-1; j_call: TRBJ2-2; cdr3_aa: CAAIRPNTGELFF
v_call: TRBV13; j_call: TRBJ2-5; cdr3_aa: CASLRGREETQYF
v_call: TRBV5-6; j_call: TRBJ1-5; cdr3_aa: CASSLWGDSNQPQHF
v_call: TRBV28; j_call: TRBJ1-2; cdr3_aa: CAIRGGVGYTF
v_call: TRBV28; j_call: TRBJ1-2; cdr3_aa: CASNDAGLNYGYTF
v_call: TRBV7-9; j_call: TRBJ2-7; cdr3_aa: CASRWGSEQYF
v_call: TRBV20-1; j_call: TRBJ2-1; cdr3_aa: CSASVPESSYNEQFF
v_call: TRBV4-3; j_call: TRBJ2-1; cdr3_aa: CASSERARGNEQFF
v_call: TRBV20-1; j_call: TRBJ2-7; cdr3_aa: CSARATGNSYEQYF
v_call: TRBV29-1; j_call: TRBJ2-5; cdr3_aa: CSVEPRGLETQYF
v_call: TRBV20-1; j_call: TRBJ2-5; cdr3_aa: CSAPETQYF
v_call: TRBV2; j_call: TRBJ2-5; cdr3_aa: CASSPPGAGGQETQYF
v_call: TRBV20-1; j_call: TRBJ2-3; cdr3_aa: CSANPGGDTQYF
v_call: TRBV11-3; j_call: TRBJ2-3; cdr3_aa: CASSPRGGGRTQYF
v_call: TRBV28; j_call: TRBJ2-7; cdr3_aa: CASSPRGTGDHEQYF
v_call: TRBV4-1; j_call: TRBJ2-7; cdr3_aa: CASSQLDRDRDYEQYF
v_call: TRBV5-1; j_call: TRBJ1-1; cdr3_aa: CASSLSDTEAFF
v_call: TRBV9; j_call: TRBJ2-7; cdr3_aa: CASSGSREGPSYEQYF
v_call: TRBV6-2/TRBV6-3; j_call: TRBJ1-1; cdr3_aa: CASGITGDTEAFF